One sample yielded the 9 T cell receptor beta chains listed below, sequenced in a study of blood T cell repertoires in COVID-19. The method was immunoSEQ multiplex PCR; TCRdb's version includes in-frame clones alone and lacks a portion of them. This table holds a few hundred thousand clones, 80% to 90% found once. Sequencing was done on a sample of peripheral blood. The receptors were sampled from a woman of 80 years or more with COVID-19, enrolled during active disease.

The chain uses TRBV2 and TRBJ1-6; 9 bases are shared with TRBD1. The germline V gene encodes CDR1 SNHLY and CDR2 FYNNEI. The V and J ends lost 9 bases and 5 bases, in that order; junction bases with no gene match: 5. This CDR3 region has 14 residues. DNA of the CDR3: TGTGCCAGGGCTCGGACAGGGGATAATTCACCCCTCCACTTT. It codes for CARARTGDNSPLHF.

V usage is TRBV5-1 and J usage is TRBJ2-6; no reliable D call. Germline CDR1 SGHRS, CDR2 YFSETQ. The CDR3 consists of 14 residues. V was pared by 4 bases and J by 0 bases, with 5 bases between. The CDR3 is CASSQSSGANVLTF. The CDR3 bases are TGCGCCAGCAGCCAATCCTCTGGGGCCAACGTCCTGACTTTC. Full variable domain (missing parts from reference TRBV5-1 and TRBJ2-6): KAGVTQTPRYLIKTRGQQVTLSCSPISGHRSVSWYQQTPGQGLQFLFEYFSETQRNKGNFPGRFSGRQFSNSRSEMNVSTLELGDSALYLCASSQSSGANVLTFGAGSRLTVL.

This chain uses TRBV5-6 with TRBJ1-5; TRBD1 agrees at 9 bases. V was clipped by 4 bases and J by 2 bases; unmatched bases: 1. This CDR3 has 14 amino acids. Germline V gives CDR1 SGHDT, CDR2 YYEEEE. The CDR3 region has the DNA TGTGCCAGCAGCGGGGACAGGGGCAATCAGCCCCAGCATTTT. Its protein product is CASSGDRGNQPQHF.

J is TRBJ1-2 and V is TRBV5-4; D not resolved. This CDR3 contains 13 residues. Germline V gene data show CDR1 as SGHNT and CDR2 as YYREEE (reference sequence). Trimming pared 4 bases from V and 8 bases from J, leaving 15 bases between. The CDR3 DNA reads TGTGCCAGCAGCGAAGGAGGAGAGGAAGGCTACACCTTC. It specifies CASSEGGEEGYTF. The full variable domain, with the rest looked up from reference TRBV5-4 and TRBJ1-2, is ETGVTQSPTHLIKTRGQQVTLRCSSQSGHNTVSWYQQALGQGPQFIFQYYREEENGRGNFPPRFSGLQFPNYSSELNVNALELDDSALYLCASSEGGEEGYTFGSGTRLTVV.

This rearrangement joins TRBV12-3 or TRBV12-4 to TRBJ2-7; D might be TRBD1 (6 bases). Trimming shortened V by 4 bases and J by 5 bases, and 9 bases separated the two germline ends. This CDR3 comprises 12 residues. This CDR3 is CASSYGGHEQYF. In DNA, the CDR3 is TGTGCCAGCAGTTATGGGGGCCACGAGCAGTACTTC.

The V gene is TRBV6-2 or TRBV6-3, the J gene TRBJ2-3; 11 bases are a match to TRBD2. The CDR3 extends over 19 amino acids. Germline V gene lookup returns CDR1 MNHEY and CDR2 SVGEGT. With 2 bases clipped from V and 3 bases from J, the junction kept 13 bases outside the gene matches. This CDR3 is CASSYHPPTSGGATDTQYF. The CDR3, as DNA: TGTGCCAGCAGTTACCATCCCCCTACTAGCGGGGGTGCTACAGATACGCAGTATTTT.

This clone was observed a single time. The chain is built from TRBV6-5 and TRBJ1-6; the D is unclear. CDR3 size: 14 residues. V gave up 8 bases and J gave up 9 bases, with 17 bases separating them. Germline CDR1 reads MNHEY; CDR2 reads SVGAGI. CDR3 DNA sequence: TGTGCCAGCGCCTACTCGGGGTTGGGTTCACCCCTCCACTTT. This codes for CASAYSGLGSPLHF.

This clone appeared a few times. The gene calls are TRBV5-8 and TRBJ2-7; 10 nucleotides align to TRBD1. Germline-derived CDR1 and CDR2 are SGHTS and YDEGEE. This CDR3 is 15 amino acids long. The ends lost 4 bases at V and 9 bases at J; junction bases unmatched: 13. The CDR3 sequence: CASSLRTGGSRAQYF. The DNA for the CDR3 is TGTGCCAGCAGCCTACGGACAGGGGGTTCCCGGGCGCAGTACTTC.

This chain links TRBV6-5 with TRBJ2-5; maybe TRBD2 (6 bases). The CDR3 totals 12 residues. The ends were cut back, 7 bases at V and 5 bases at J, with 11 bases in the middle. Per germline, CDR1 MNHEY and CDR2 SVGAGI. The CDR3 bases are TGTGCCAGCACTAGCGTCGGGGAGACCCAGTACTTC. Its protein product is CASTSVGETQYF.